This TCR beta chain was captured by sequencing in a study of T-cell reconstitution after alpha-beta-depleted transplantation in children. Overall study results and limits: Counts and diversity of T cells one year after transplant came mostly from newly produced T cells. Expanded graft clones numbering several hundred reportedly gave rise to alpha-beta T cells about two months after transplant.

Per the germline V gene, CDR1 is DFQATT and CDR2 is SNEGSKA (reference sequence). Trimming left V 0 bases short and J 4 bases short, with 10 bases between. The CDR3 totals 14 residues. As regards this clonotype: Its specificity is not known.

Using unique molecular identifiers, the investigators prepared the TCRbeta library. TCRdb reanalysed the PCR reads using MiXCR and keeps one entry per CDR3 protein. The sample yields hundreds of thousands of distinct CDR3 sequences, under 15% seen once. This specimen was PBMCs, taken before TCRalphabeta/CD19-depleted stem cell transplant. The gene calls are TRBV20-1 and TRBJ2-1; D is uncertain. The TCR originated in a girl under 10 years old with congenital amegakaryocytic thrombocytopenia, due to receive a stem cell transplant. CDR3 sequence (DNA): TGCAGTGCTAGAGATAGAGTAAAATACAATGAGCAGTTCTTC. It codes for CSARDRVKYNEQFF.